These T cell receptor beta chains were read from a single sample in a study of blood T cell repertoires in COVID-19. The data were produced by immunoSEQ multiplex PCR, yet TCRdb's version contains in-frame clones alone and is incomplete. The sample gives some 240,000 clones, about 86% of which show up once; 3.5% to 5% is in the top ten. Source material: PBMCs or T cells enriched from blood (not recorded which). The origin of the receptors is a man in his thirties or forties with acute COVID-19. CDR3s include the opening cysteine and the closing phenylalanine or tryptophan. A D gene is named only where the DNA matches it firmly. Not all rows give a size; the values are once, few, many and, for expanded clones, a class.

length,J,size,D,V,DNA,CDR3
17,TRBJ1-1,-,-,TRBV16,TGTGCCAGCAGCCAAACCGGGAGCGGAGTCATGAACACTGAAGCTTTCTTT,CASSQTGSGVMNTEAFF
14,TRBJ1-2,-,-,TRBV4-3,TGCGCCAGCAGCCAAGATCGTCGGGTCTATGGCTACACCTTC,CASSQDRRVYGYTF
15,TRBJ1-3,-,TRBD1,TRBV15,TGTGCCACCAGCAGACCCGGGACAGGTGGAAACACCATATATTTT,CATSRPGTGGNTIYF
14,TRBJ2-2,many,-,TRBV6-5,TGTGCCAGCAAGTCGCGAAGGAACACCGGGGAGCTGTTTTTT,CASKSRRNTGELFF
21,TRBJ2-1,many,TRBD2,TRBV24-1,TGTGCCACCAGTGGGGCTCCGGGACTAGCGGGGGGGTACTCATCCTACAATGAGCAGTTCTTC,CATSGAPGLAGGYSSYNEQFF
13,TRBJ1-1,-,-,TRBV6-5,TGTGCCAGCAGACGACTGTTGAACACTGAAGCTTTCTTT,CASRRLLNTEAFF
14,TRBJ1-1,once,TRBD1,TRBV6-5,TGTGCCAGCAGCCTGGACAGGTCGACCGCTGAAGCTTTCTTT,CASSLDRSTAEAFF
14,TRBJ1-2,-,-,TRBV15,TGTGCCACCAGCAGAGGGCGGGGGGACTATGGCTACACCTTC,CATSRGRGDYGYTF
14,TRBJ2-6,-,-,TRBV7-3,TGTGCCAGCAGGTCCCAGGTGGGGGCCAACGTCCTGACTTTC,CASRSQVGANVLTF
13,TRBJ1-4,-,-,TRBV27,TGTGCCAGCAGGGGCAGCCTTAATGAAAAACTGTTTTTT,CASRGSLNEKLFF
13,TRBJ1-3,-,-,TRBV6-5,TGTGCCAGCACAGGGGAGTCAGGAAACACCATATATTTT,CASTGESGNTIYF
14,TRBJ1-1,-,TRBD1,TRBV15,TGTGCCACCAGCAGAGGGGACAGGACCACTGAAGCTTTCTTT,CATSRGDRTTEAFF
14,TRBJ2-5,-,-,TRBV5-5,TGTGCCAGCAGCTTGACTACAGCGGTCGAGACCCAGTACTTC,CASSLTTAVETQYF
16,TRBJ2-1,-,TRBD2,TRBV25-1,TGTGCCAGCACCTCACCGGGACTAGCGGGAGTGGGTGAGCAGTTCTTC,CASTSPGLAGVGEQFF
13,TRBJ1-1,once,-,TRBV30,TGTGCCTGGAGTCCACGGAAAGGGGCTGAAGCTTTCTTT,CAWSPRKGAEAFF
15,TRBJ1-4,-,-,TRBV6-5,TGTGCCAGCAGTTACTACAGGGCCCAGAGGGGAAAACTGTTTTTT,CASSYYRAQRGKLFF
15,TRBJ2-4,-,TRBD2,TRBV2,TGTGCCAGCACAAGCGGGAACCGAAGGCAGGGCATTCAGTACTTC,CASTSGNRRQGIQYF
15,TRBJ2-3,-,-,TRBV9,TGTGCCAGCAGCCCCGGCAGAGGGTCCACAGATACGCAGTATTTT,CASSPGRGSTDTQYF
15,TRBJ2-2,medium-sized,TRBD2,TRBV24-1,TGTGCCACCAGTAGCGGGGGGCCCACCACCGGGGAGCTGTTTTTT,CATSSGGPTTGELFF
16,TRBJ2-2,-,TRBD2,TRBV30,TGTGCCTGGAGGGCTTACGGGACTACCCAAACCGGGGAGCTGTTTTTT,CAWRAYGTTQTGELFF
15,TRBJ2-2,-,-,TRBV6-5,TGTGCCAGCAGCTCAGGGACAAAAATCACCGGGGAGCTGTTTTTT,CASSSGTKITGELFF
14,TRBJ1-5,-,-,TRBV27,TGTGCCAGCAGTCCCGGATCGCAGGGTCAGCCCCAGCATTTT,CASSPGSQGQPQHF
16,TRBJ2-2,-,-,TRBV3-1/TRBV3-2,TGTGCCAGCAGCCCCCTAGGGGTGTTTAACACCGGGGAGCTGTTTTTT,CASSPLGVFNTGELFF
15,TRBJ2-1,-,TRBD1,TRBV6-5,TGTGCCAGCAGTTACGAATGGACAGGGAGAAATGAGCAGTTCTTC,CASSYEWTGRNEQFF
10,TRBJ2-3,few,TRBD2,TRBV9,TGTGCCACCCTCCCGGGGGGGCAGTATTTT,CATLPGGQYF
14,TRBJ1-5,-,-,TRBV19,TGTGCCAGTAGTATAGAGGCGGGTCATCAGCCCCAGCATTTT,CASSIEAGHQPQHF
15,TRBJ2-2,-,-,TRBV5-1,TGCGCCAGCAGCTGGGGAACTAGTTTAAACGGGGAGCTGTTTTTT,CASSWGTSLNGELFF
16,TRBJ2-5,-,TRBD2,TRBV9,TGTGCCAGCAGCAAAATCCCGGGACTAGAACAAGAGACCCAGTACTTC,CASSKIPGLEQETQYF
13,TRBJ2-2,once,-,TRBV5-5,TGTGCCAGCAGCTTGCAGGGCACCGGGGAGCTGTTTTTT,CASSLQGTGELFF
15,TRBJ1-5,-,TRBD1,TRBV5-8,TGTGCCAGCAGCCGCCAGACAGGGAGGTGGCAGCCCCAGCATTTT,CASSRQTGRWQPQHF
19,TRBJ2-5,-,TRBD2,TRBV24-1,TGTGCCACCAGTGTTCTGGGGACTAGCGGGAGCGGCTGGAAGGAGACCCAGTACTTC,CATSVLGTSGSGWKETQYF
15,TRBJ1-2,once,-,TRBV11-3,TGTGCCAGCAGCTTAGGTCAAGTCAGTGACTATGGCTACACCTTC,CASSLGQVSDYGYTF
16,TRBJ2-1,-,-,TRBV19,TGTGCCAGTAGTATTAGTCTCCGCCTAGTCCACAATGAGCAGTTCTTC,CASSISLRLVHNEQFF
18,TRBJ2-6,-,TRBD1,TRBV9,TGTGCCAGCAGCACCCGATGGGACAGGGGCTCTGGGGCCAACGTCCTGACTTTC,CASSTRWDRGSGANVLTF
16,TRBJ2-5,-,-,TRBV4-2,TGTGCCAGCAGCCAAGGGGCCACAGGGGAGGAGGGGACCCAGTACTTC,CASSQGATGEEGTQYF
16,TRBJ2-2,-,-,TRBV5-1,TGCGCCACCCGCAAACGGGACAATCTGGAGGACGGGGAGCTGTTTTTT,CATRKRDNLEDGELFF
19,TRBJ2-2,-,TRBD2,TRBV11-3,TGTGCCAGCAGCCCCCAGGAGCGGGGGGGCCAAGAGGAAACCGGGGAGCTGTTTTTT,CASSPQERGGQEETGELFF
13,TRBJ1-5,-,-,TRBV10-1,TGCGCCAGCAGTGAAGGCGGGAGTCAGCCCCAGCATTTT,CASSEGGSQPQHF
13,TRBJ1-6,once,-,TRBV4-1,TGCGCCAGCAGCCAGAACAGCAATTCACCCCTCCACTTT,CASSQNSNSPLHF
15,TRBJ2-3,-,TRBD1,TRBV9,TGTGCCAGCAGCGTAGTAAGGGGGCACACAGATACGCAGTATTTT,CASSVVRGHTDTQYF
13,TRBJ1-1,-,-,TRBV12-3/TRBV12-4,TGTGCCAGCAGTATTTCAGGGTTCCCTGAAGCTTTCTTT,CASSISGFPEAFF
16,TRBJ2-2,-,-,TRBV7-3,TGTGCCAGCAGCTTAACAGGAGGGGAGTGGGCCGGGGAGCTGTTTTTT,CASSLTGGEWAGELFF
17,TRBJ2-2,-,TRBD1,TRBV9,TGTGCCAGCAGCGTGGGACAGGGCGGACCGGGCACCGGGGAGCTGTTTTTT,CASSVGQGGPGTGELFF
14,TRBJ1-2,-,TRBD1,TRBV25-1,TGTGCCAGCAGTGACAGTGTGGCAGGGGGTGGCTACACCTTC,CASSDSVAGGGYTF
15,TRBJ1-2,-,TRBD1,TRBV28,TGTGCCAGCAGTTTCTTATCTTGGACAGGAGGTGGCTACACCTTC,CASSFLSWTGGGYTF
16,TRBJ1-1,once,-,TRBV11-3,TGTGCCAGCAGCCCGGGGGGTCTGATTGGGAACACTGAAGCTTTCTTT,CASSPGGLIGNTEAFF
17,TRBJ2-5,-,TRBD2,TRBV7-9,TGTGCCAGCAGCCGGACTAGCGGGAGAATCAGGGGAGAGACCCAGTACTTC,CASSRTSGRIRGETQYF
11,TRBJ1-1,-,-,TRBV7-2,TGTGCCAGCAGCCTATACACTGAAGCTTTCTTT,CASSLYTEAFF
12,TRBJ2-1,once,-,TRBV6-5,TGTGCCAGCAGCCTAGGGGACAATGAGCAGTTCTTC,CASSLGDNEQFF
14,TRBJ1-5,-,TRBD1,TRBV2,TGTGCCAGCACCCGGGGACAGGGGATTCAGCCCCAGCATTTT,CASTRGQGIQPQHF
13,TRBJ1-2,-,TRBD1,TRBV18,TGTGCCAGCTCACCGGACAGGTACTATGGCTACACCTTC,CASSPDRYYGYTF
11,TRBJ2-3,-,-,TRBV2,TGTGCCAGCAGGGACTGGGATACGCAGTATTTT,CASRDWDTQYF
12,TRBJ1-6,-,-,TRBV29-1,TGCAGCGCCGGAGGACCGGGGGATCCCCTCCACTTT,CSAGGPGDPLHF
14,TRBJ2-1,-,TRBD2,TRBV10-3,TGTGCCATCAGTGACAAGGCGGGAGTCGGTGAGCAGTTCTTC,CAISDKAGVGEQFF